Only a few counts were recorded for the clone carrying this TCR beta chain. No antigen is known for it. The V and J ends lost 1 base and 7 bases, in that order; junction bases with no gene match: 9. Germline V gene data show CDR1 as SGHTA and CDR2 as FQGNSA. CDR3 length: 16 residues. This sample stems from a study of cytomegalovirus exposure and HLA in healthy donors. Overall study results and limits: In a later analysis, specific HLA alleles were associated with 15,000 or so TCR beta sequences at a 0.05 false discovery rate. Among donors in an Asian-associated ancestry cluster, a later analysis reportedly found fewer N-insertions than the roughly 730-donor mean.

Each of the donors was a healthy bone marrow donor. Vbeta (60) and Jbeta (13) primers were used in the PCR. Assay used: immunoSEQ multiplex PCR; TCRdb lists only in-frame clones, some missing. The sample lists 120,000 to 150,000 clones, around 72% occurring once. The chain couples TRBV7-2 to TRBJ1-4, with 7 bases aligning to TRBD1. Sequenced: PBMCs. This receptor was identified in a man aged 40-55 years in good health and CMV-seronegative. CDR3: CASSLDWAQGREKLFF. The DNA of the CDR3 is TGTGCCAGCAGCTTAGACTGGGCACAGGGGCGTGAAAAACTGTTTTTT.